The 21 T cell receptor beta chains below come from one sample, sequenced in a study of T cells expressing NK-cell markers. After re-calling the 5' RACE reads, TCRdb lists one entry per CDR3 protein, DNA absent. Its clone listing holds around 100,000 distinct CDR3 sequences. The sequencing input was blood T cells: a sorted CD56 or NKG2C T cell subset, CD4+ or CD8+ T cells, or bulk PBMC T cells (not recorded which). Receptors were obtained from a woman between 18 and 75 years old in good health.

V gene TRBV12-3 or TRBV12-4 combines with J gene TRBJ2-1; TCRdb gives TRBD1 as the D gene, but with no DNA this cannot be confirmed. The CDR3 runs to 14 residues. The CDR3 loop reads CASSDGTGRNEQFF.

V is TRBV7-8 and J is TRBJ1-6; TCRdb gives TRBD1 as the D gene, but with no DNA this cannot be confirmed. In germline, CDR1 is SGHVS, CDR2 FQNEAQ. The CDR3 length is 14 residues. The CDR3 reads CASSLWGKNSPLHF.

The chain links TRBV7-7 to TRBJ2-2; TCRdb lists TRBD2, though no DNA is available to test this call. Germline CDR1 SSHAT, CDR2 FNYEAQ (reference sequence). The CDR3 covers 16 residues. CDR3 protein: CASSQHGGRNTGELFF.

This rearrangement joins TRBV4-2 to TRBJ2-7; without DNA, the TCRdb call of TRBD2 cannot be checked. Germline loops: CDR1 LGHNA, CDR2 YNFKEQ. The CDR3 extends over 16 amino acids. Here the CDR3 reads CASSPSALAGSYEQYF.

The J gene is TRBJ1-2, the V gene TRBV19; with no DNA, the TCRdb D assignment of TRBD1 cannot be verified. Per germline, CDR1 LNHDA and CDR2 SQIVND (reference sequence). CDR3 length equals 16 residues. CDR3: CASSSHLTGGDYGYTF.

This rearrangement joins TRBV12-3 or TRBV12-4 to TRBJ2-5; TCRdb picks TRBD1, but there is no DNA to check that call. The CDR3 is 15 residues long. CDR3 loop: CASLARGTDKETQYF.

V gene TRBV25-1 combines with J gene TRBJ2-2; TCRdb's D gene call, TRBD2, goes unchecked for lack of DNA. CDR3 length: 16 residues. The germline V gene encodes CDR1 MGHDK and CDR2 SYGVNS. The CDR3 loop reads CASSAVGLAGAGELFF.

This chain uses TRBV4-2 with TRBJ2-3; as DNA is missing, the TRBD1 call by TCRdb cannot be tested. The germline V gene encodes CDR1 LGHNA and CDR2 YNFKEQ. CDR3 length: 16 amino acids. CDR3: CASSQDFGGNTDTQYF.

The V call is TRBV4-1, the J call TRBJ2-2; with no DNA, the TCRdb D assignment of TRBD2 cannot be verified. Germline CDR1 reads MGHRA; CDR2 reads YSYEKL. CDR3 length: 21 residues. The CDR3 protein is CASSQATLGLLIEFNTGELFF.

This chain links TRBV6-5 with TRBJ1-1. This CDR3 is 15 amino acids long. Looked up from germline, CDR1 is MNHEY and CDR2 is SVGAGI. The CDR3 loop reads CASSSQGRANTEAFF.

The rearrangement uses TRBV12-3 or TRBV12-4 and TRBJ2-2; checking the TCRdb D call of TRBD1 is not possible without DNA. The CDR3 spans 16 residues. CDR3 residues: CASRLQGIGIAGELFF.

The V and J genes are TRBV11-2 and TRBJ1-4; checking the TCRdb D call of TRBD1 is not possible without DNA. The CDR3 totals 15 residues. Germline CDR1 is SGHAT and CDR2 is FQNNGV. CDR3 amino acids: CASSSPHGANEKLFF.

This chain connects TRBV12-3 or TRBV12-4 to TRBJ2-7. The CDR3 sequence is 15 residues long. The CDR3 here is CASSRLERGSYEQYF.

The CDR3: CATSRERMSNQPQHF. The rearrangement joins TRBV15 to TRBJ1-5. The CDR3 is 15 amino acids. Germline loops: CDR1 LNHNV, CDR2 YYDKDF (reference sequence).

The CDR3 loop reads CASSLVNTEAFF. The genes are TRBV12-3 or TRBV12-4 and TRBJ1-1. This CDR3 region has 12 residues.

This chain joins TRBV29-1 and TRBJ2-2; the D call from TCRdb, TRBD2, cannot be confirmed without DNA. CDR1 is SQVTM and CDR2 is ANQGSEA in the germline V gene. The CDR3 contains 14 residues. Here the CDR3 reads CSAKAGMNTGELFF.

The V gene is TRBV19, the J gene TRBJ2-3; TCRdb lists TRBD2, though no DNA is available to test this call. Germline V lookup: CDR1 LNHDA, CDR2 SQIVND (reference sequence). The CDR3 extends over 15 amino acids. Here the CDR3 reads CASISSGISTDTQYF.

The genes are TRBV20-1 and TRBJ2-3; the D gene TCRdb calls, TRBD1, cannot be checked with no DNA. The CDR3 spans 14 residues. Per the germline V gene, CDR1 is DFQATT and CDR2 is SNEGSKA (reference sequence). The CDR3 sequence: CSATGGGEVGTQYF.

V and J are TRBV27 and TRBJ2-1; TCRdb calls TRBD1, which cannot be checked without DNA. This CDR3 spans 15 amino acids. Per the germline V gene, CDR1 is MNHEY and CDR2 is SMNVEV (reference sequence). The CDR3 is CASTYGTGARNEQFF.

The chain uses TRBV12-3 or TRBV12-4 and TRBJ2-1. This CDR3 contains 16 residues. CDR3 region: CASSLSRLPPFNEQFF.

This rearrangement joins TRBV12-3 or TRBV12-4 to TRBJ2-5; absent DNA, TCRdb's TRBD1 call cannot be checked. CDR3 length: 14 amino acids. CDR3 in amino acids: CASLEQGLRETQYF.